This TCR beta chain was profiled in a study of blood T cell repertoires in COVID-19 (TCRdb year 2020). Notes on the research overall: Samples covering the acute and convalescent phases of COVID-19 were provided by collaborators in the United States, Italy and Spain. The sample metadata nearly always contained a de-identified subject ID, COVID-19 status, age in years and sex. The material from the prospective study consisted of cDNA or gDNA derived from T cells, B-cell-depleted T cells, or PBMCs. Where HLA class I and class II types were available, the types were taken from metadata supplied by the sample provider, not from assay-based typing. Subjects who had been exposed to COVID-19, were actively infected with it, or had recovered from it provided the deeply sampled blood TCRbeta repertoires that made up the dataset. A freely available public database, intended as a resource for researchers studying the immune response to SARS-CoV-2, is where the repertoires were released. The samples were drawn from two sources: the first 160 participants of the ongoing ImmuneRACE study, and some 1,300 subjects contributed by 6 global collaborators. The research as a whole found: How much clinical and demographic metadata was included differed by source and by participant, and the metadata was provided uncurated.

Each collaborating institution followed its own protocols to collect whole blood in K2EDTA tubes. For TCRbeta analysis, collaborator samples were shipped as frozen whole blood, as isolated PBMCs, or as DNA extracted from either sample type. From a lookup of the germline V gene, CDR1 and CDR2 are MNHEY and SVGAGI. Trimming at the junction amounts to 5 bases on V and 6 bases on J, and the germline ends lie 7 bases apart. Taken from cysteine to phenylalanine, the CDR3 has 12 residues. The retained sequence is limited to the CDR3, 36 bases, with the frame set at the first base. As regards this clone: Its target antigen remains unknown. The sample holds no much larger clone one base away, and base qualities are not on file.

TCRbeta CDR3 regions were amplified from genomic DNA using the immunoSEQ Assay, a bias-controlled multiplex PCR. The paper's data handling went like this. Nucleated cell counts per sample were estimated from amplification of reference gene primers within the assay. To quantify the absolute abundance of each unique TCRbeta CDR3 rearrangement, sequence reads were collapsed and filtered. For each sample, productive Simpson clonality was calculated as the square root of Simpson's diversity index across productive rearrangements. TCRdb holds this immuneACCESS table with in-frame rearrangements only. Some clones are missing; in checked studies, unresolved V genes explain under half, and the rest has no known cause. D and trimming come from the DNA, and the V and J calls and clone size come from that table. The sample table shows 190,000 or so clones, and around 87% are seen once. The biggest ten clones account for around 2.6% of the sample.

This chain joins TRBV6-5 to TRBJ2-2; TRBD2 could be the D gene, as 5 bases match. Sequencing was done on a sample of peripheral blood. The receptor was isolated from a middle-aged man with active or convalescent COVID-19. The bases are TGTGCCAGCAGTCGCGGGTCCGGGGAGCTGTTTTTT. This gives the protein CASSRGSGELFF.